This T cell receptor (beta chain) was captured in a study of blood T cell repertoires in COVID-19. Study information: T cells, B-cell-depleted T cells, or PBMCs provided the cDNA or gDNA that served as material.

CDR1 and CDR2 (germline): MDHEN, SYDVKM. Trimming cost V 6 bases and J 15 bases, with 15 bases left between them. The CDR3 length is 11 residues. Libraries were prepared by immunoSEQ multiplex PCR; TCRdb keeps only in-frame clonotypes and omits some of them. The sample carries about 180,000 clones, approximately 87% recorded once. This rearrangement joins TRBV28 to TRBJ2-1; perhaps TRBD1 as D (6 bases). The sequence derives from a person between 65 and 79 years old with COVID-19, enrolled during active disease. Sequenced material: peripheral blood. The CDR3 here is CASRSGADRFF. For the CDR3, the DNA is TGTGCCAGCAGATCAGGGGCTGATCGGTTCTTC.